A selection of T cell receptor beta chains follows, all from one sample in a study of blood T cell repertoires in COVID-19. Sequencing was performed with immunoSEQ multiplex PCR; in TCRdb, only in-frame clones are kept and a portion is missing. The sample holds around 150,000 clones; almost 80% are singletons and the top ten take approximately 10%. Sequencing used peripheral blood. These receptors originate from a man aged 55 to 69 who had recovered from COVID-19. The CDR3 runs from the conserved cysteine through the conserved F or W. D genes are given only for firm matches. The size entry is marked missing in some rows and otherwise reads once, few, many or a size class.

j_call cdr3_length clone_size d_call v_call cdr3_aa cdr3_nt
TRBJ2-7 14 . TRBD2 TRBV29-1 CSVRPASGVYEQYF TGCAGCGTTCGCCCGGCGAGCGGGGTCTACGAGCAGTACTTC
TRBJ2-1 14 . . TRBV5-6 CASSLARPWNEQFF TGTGCCAGCAGCTTGGCTAGGCCTTGGAATGAGCAGTTCTTC
TRBJ2-5 18 . TRBD1 TRBV3-1/TRBV3-2 CASSQVPNGDRGGETQYF TGTGCCAGCAGCCAAGTACCCAACGGGGACAGGGGCGGGGAGACCCAGTACTTC
TRBJ1-4 14 . TRBD1 TRBV19 CASRKTGEDEKLFF TGTGCCAGTAGAAAGACAGGGGAGGATGAAAAACTGTTTTTT
TRBJ2-3 17 . . TRBV5-1 CASSLQGSLENTDTQYF TGCGCCAGCAGCCTCCAGGGGAGCCTAGAGAATACAGATACGCAGTATTTT
TRBJ2-2 16 . TRBD2 TRBV4-1 CASSHGGLANTGELFF TGCGCCAGCAGCCATGGGGGACTAGCGAACACCGGGGAGCTGTTTTTT
TRBJ2-1 15 . . TRBV24-1 CATSEISGGRNEQFF TGTGCCACCAGTGAAATCTCTGGCGGGCGGAATGAGCAGTTCTTC
TRBJ1-4 11 . . TRBV21-1 CARGGDEKLFF TGTGCCAGAGGGGGGGATGAAAAACTGTTTTTT
TRBJ2-7 13 . . TRBV12-3/TRBV12-4 CASSLARGYEQYF TGTGCCAGCAGCCTTGCCAGGGGCTACGAGCAGTACTTC
TRBJ2-7 11 . . TRBV7-9 CASSAYYEQYF TGTGCCAGCAGCGCCTACTACGAGCAGTACTTC
TRBJ2-5 15 . TRBD2 TRBV7-2 CASSLDLSSGVAQYF TGTGCCAGCAGCTTAGATTTGTCTAGCGGGGTCGCCCAGTACTTC
TRBJ2-7 14 . TRBD1 TRBV5-1 CASSPGQGAGEQYF TGCGCCAGCAGCCCAGGACAGGGGGCGGGCGAGCAGTACTTC
TRBJ2-3 14 . TRBD2 TRBV11-1 CASSTRTSGDTQYF TGTGCCAGCAGCACCAGGACTAGCGGAGATACGCAGTATTTT
TRBJ2-3 15 . TRBD1 TRBV7-2 CASSDRGWPTDTQYF TGTGCCAGCTCCGACAGGGGCTGGCCCACAGATACGCAGTATTTT
TRBJ2-2 13 . . TRBV6-6 CASRERGVGELFF TGTGCCAGCAGGGAACGGGGAGTCGGGGAGCTGTTTTTT
TRBJ1-1 13 . TRBD1 TRBV5-1 CASSAGQLAEAFF TGCGCCAGCAGCGCGGGACAGCTGGCTGAAGCTTTCTTT
TRBJ2-1 12 . . TRBV18 CASSPPEGRQFF TGTGCCAGCTCACCACCGGAGGGACGGCAATTCTTC
TRBJ2-2 14 once TRBD1 TRBV6-2/TRBV6-3 CASSYYRGTGELFF TGTGCCAGCAGTTACTACAGGGGCACCGGGGAGCTGTTTTTT
TRBJ2-3 12 . . TRBV13 CASSPRGDTQYF TGTGCCAGCAGTCCGAGAGGAGATACGCAGTATTTT
TRBJ2-1 16 . TRBD2 TRBV19 CASSTSSGSSYNEQFF TGTGCCAGTAGTACCTCTAGCGGGAGTTCTTACAATGAGCAGTTCTTC
TRBJ1-1 14 . . TRBV30 CAWTPGRRNTEAFF TGTGCCTGGACGCCCGGCAGGCGCAACACTGAAGCTTTCTTT
TRBJ2-1 15 . . TRBV6-5 CASSWGDPSYNEQFF TGTGCCAGCAGTTGGGGGGACCCCTCCTACAATGAGCAGTTCTTC
TRBJ2-7 17 . TRBD2 TRBV23-1 CASSHQPLGGKVYEQYF TGCGCCAGCAGTCATCAACCTCTCGGGGGGAAGGTCTACGAGCAGTACTTC
TRBJ2-1 15 . TRBD2 TRBV6-2/TRBV6-3 CASSKGLAGGDEQFF TGTGCCAGCAGTAAAGGACTAGCGGGAGGCGATGAGCAGTTCTTC
TRBJ1-5 15 . . TRBV4-3 CASSLKPGEGQPQHF TGCGCCAGCAGCCTGAAGCCAGGGGAGGGTCAGCCCCAGCATTTT
TRBJ2-2 14 . TRBD1 TRBV11-3 CASSLTGTTGELFF TGTGCCAGCAGCCTGACAGGGACCACCGGGGAGCTGTTTTTT
TRBJ2-6 16 . TRBD1 TRBV15 CATTPDRNSGANVLTF TGTGCCACCACCCCGGACAGGAACTCTGGGGCCAACGTCCTGACTTTC
TRBJ2-1 14 . TRBD2 TRBV3-1/TRBV3-2 CASSQRGAYNEQFF TGTGCCAGCAGCCAGCGGGGGGCCTACAATGAGCAGTTCTTC
TRBJ2-1 16 . TRBD2 TRBV7-8 CASSLIAGVSYNEQFF TGTGCCAGCAGCTTAATAGCGGGAGTTTCCTACAATGAGCAGTTCTTC
TRBJ2-1 16 . . TRBV28 CASSHARGRGKEEQFF TGTGCCAGCAGTCATGCTAGGGGTCGGGGGAAGGAGGAGCAGTTCTTC
TRBJ2-2 14 . . TRBV6-6 CASSYRLNTGELFF TGTGCCAGCAGTTATCGACTGAACACCGGGGAGCTGTTTTTT
TRBJ2-1 16 . . TRBV4-3 CASSQARGRSYNEQFF TGCGCCAGCAGCCAAGCAAGAGGGAGAAGTTACAATGAGCAGTTCTTC
TRBJ2-2 15 once TRBD1 TRBV5-1 CASRQQGANTGELFF TGCGCCAGCAGGCAACAGGGGGCAAACACCGGGGAGCTGTTTTTT
TRBJ1-5 14 . TRBD1 TRBV6-1 CASSGGQPNQPQHF TGTGCCAGCAGTGGGGGACAGCCAAATCAGCCCCAGCATTTT
TRBJ2-1 12 . . TRBV29-1 CSVDVGLLAQFF TGCAGCGTTGACGTGGGGCTCTTAGCTCAGTTCTTC
TRBJ1-5 13 . . TRBV18 CASSPRRDMAQHF TGTGCCAGCTCACCACGACGGGACATGGCCCAGCATTTT
TRBJ2-1 15 . TRBD2 TRBV19 CASSISSGRSNEQFF TGTGCCAGTAGTATCTCTAGCGGGAGGAGCAATGAGCAGTTCTTC
TRBJ1-5 14 . . TRBV15 CATAISGINQPQHF TGTGCCACCGCGATTTCCGGGATAAATCAGCCCCAGCATTTT
TRBJ2-1 15 . . TRBV11-2 CASSLEASNYNEQFF TGTGCCAGCAGCTTAGAGGCTAGCAACTACAATGAGCAGTTCTTC
TRBJ2-5 18 once TRBD1 TRBV6-2/TRBV6-3 CASSYAQGPYPIQETQYF TGTGCCAGCAGTTACGCACAGGGGCCGTACCCCATCCAAGAGACCCAGTACTTC